This TCR beta chain originates from a study of radiotherapy plus CTLA-4 blockade in lung cancer. In the study overall: Of all patients, approximately 20% responded objectively and approximately 31% showed disease control.

Study findings and constraints: Tumor-origin TCR clones grew in blood after radiotherapy plus ipilimumab. Response was reportedly best predicted by early blood T cell clone dynamics, with interferon-beta.

TCRdb keeps only in-frame clones here, not all; method: immunoSEQ multiplex PCR. The sample has tens of thousands of clones; under 80% are singletons. Concerning this clone itself: Its target is unknown.

Those patients who had chemo-refractory metastatic non-small-cell lung cancer were given focal radiation along with CTLA-4 blockade through ipilimumab. The TCR comes from a human donor with non-small cell lung cancer who had a partial response to radiotherapy plus ipilimumab. Some clones in this sample may be carry-over from other donors' samples. Here the sequenced sample was peripheral blood, taken from a patient treated with radiotherapy plus ipilimumab.

The CDR3 DNA follows: TGTGCCATCAGTGACCTAACAGGGGGGGAGACCCAGTACTTC. Its protein product is CAISDLTGGETQYF. The chain links TRBV10-3 to TRBJ2-5; 8 bases map to TRBD1. The length of the CDR3 is 14 residues. V shed 3 bases, J shed 5 bases, and the junction held 5 bases outside the gene matches. Germline assignment: CDR1 ENHRY and CDR2 SYGVKD.